This T cell receptor (beta chain) is from a study of blood T cell repertoires in COVID-19. J was trimmed by 0 bases and V by 3 bases; bases with no gene match: 4. The germline V gene encodes CDR1 LGHDT and CDR2 YNNKEL (reference sequence). The CDR3 is 16 amino acids. This clone was found once. The data were produced by immunoSEQ multiplex PCR, yet TCRdb's version contains in-frame clones alone and is incomplete. The sample consists of some 250,000 clones, about 87% of them appearing once. The gene calls are TRBV3-1 (or the pseudogene TRBV3-2) and TRBJ2-3, with 9 bases fitting TRBD1. Sequenced input: peripheral blood. This TCR derives from a woman aged 70-85 years with active or convalescent COVID-19. The CDR3 sequence is CASSQGQGRSTDTQYF. As DNA, the CDR3 is TGTGCCAGCAGCCAGGGACAGGGAAGGAGCACAGATACGCAGTATTTT.